These 3 T cell receptor beta chains came from one sample sequenced in a study of T cells in Graves' hyperthyroidism and ophthalmopathy. RNA transcripts provided the source from which TCR beta CDR3 regions were amplified. When the TCR CDR3 underwent first-round RT-PCR, the HTBI primer set was used. MiXCR was run by TCRdb on the multiplex PCR reads, yielding one entry per CDR3 protein. The sample yields hundreds of thousands of distinct CDR3 sequences, 46% seen once. Sequenced input: peripheral blood or thyroid tissue (not recorded which). The receptors derive from a woman under 30 with Graves' hyperthyroidism.

V is TRBV7-2 and J is TRBJ1-2; the match to TRBD1 covers 10 bases. The CDR3 sequence is 16 residues long. Germline CDR1 reads SGHTA; CDR2 reads FQGNSA. The CDR3 sequence: CDIGSTHPTGGEGYTF. The CDR3 region has the DNA TGTGACATCGGCTCAACTCACCCGACAGGGGGCGAGGGCTACACCTTC.

The rearrangement uses TRBV6-1 and TRBJ2-2; TRBD2 is a possible D gene (6 bases). This CDR3 comprises 15 residues. In germline, CDR1 is MNHNS, CDR2 SASEGT. V was cut by 6 bases and J by 2 bases, with 13 bases left in between. CDR3 nucleotide sequence: TGTGCCAGCAGCCTCAACGGGAGAAACACCGGGGAGCTGTTTTTT. This gives the protein CASSLNGRNTGELFF.

This clonotype was counted only a few times. V and J are TRBV2 and TRBJ1-1; 7 nucleotides align to TRBD1. Germline CDR1 is SNHLY and CDR2 is FYNNEI. This CDR3 is 14 amino acids long. The junction had 9 bases not matched to a gene; V was cut back by 4 bases and J by 7 bases. As DNA, the CDR3 is TGTGCCAGCAGTGTCCGCAGGACAGGTCATGAAGCTTTCTTT. This gives the protein CASSVRRTGHEAFF.